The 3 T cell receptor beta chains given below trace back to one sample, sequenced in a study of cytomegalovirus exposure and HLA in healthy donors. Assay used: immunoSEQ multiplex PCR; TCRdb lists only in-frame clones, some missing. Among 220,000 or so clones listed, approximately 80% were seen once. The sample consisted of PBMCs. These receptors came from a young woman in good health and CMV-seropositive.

CDR3 DNA sequence: TGTGCCTGGAGTGTATTAATCGGGGTAGTCGGGAGCTCCTACAATGAGCAGTTCTTC. Amino acid sequence: CAWSVLIGVVGSSYNEQFF. V usage is TRBV30 and J usage is TRBJ2-1; D is perhaps TRBD2 (6 bases). From germline, CDR1 is GTSNPN and CDR2 SVGIG (reference sequence). V was pared by 0 bases and J by 0 bases, with 21 bases between. CDR3 size: 19 residues. The full variable domain, in which reference TRBV30 and TRBJ2-1 provide the parts outside the CDR3, is SQTIHQWPATLVQPVGSPLSLECTVEGTSNPNLYWYRQAAGRGLQLLFYSVGIGQISSEVPQNLSASRPQDRQFILSSKKLLLSDSGFYLCAWSVLIGVVGSSYNEQFFGPGTRLTVL.

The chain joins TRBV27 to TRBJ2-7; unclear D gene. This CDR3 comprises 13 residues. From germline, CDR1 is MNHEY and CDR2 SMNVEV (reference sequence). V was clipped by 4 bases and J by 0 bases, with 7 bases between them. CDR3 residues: CASSSLNSYEQYF. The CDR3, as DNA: TGTGCCAGCAGTTCCCTTAACTCCTACGAGCAGTACTTC.

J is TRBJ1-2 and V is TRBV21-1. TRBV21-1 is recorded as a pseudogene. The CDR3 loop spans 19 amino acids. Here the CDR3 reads CASSPEGKGRLLANYGYTF. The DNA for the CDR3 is TGTGCCAGCAGCCCAGAGGGAAAAGGAAGGTTACTAGCTAACTATGGCTACACCTTC.